This entry lists 28 T cell receptor beta chains sequenced from one sample in a study of breast tumors, draining lymph nodes, adjacent tissues. Each CDR3 protein gets one entry after TCRdb re-called the multiplex PCR reads with MiXCR. The sample yields over 10,000 distinct CDR3 sequences, 50% seen once. The sample was tumor-adjacent breast tissue. The receptors stem from a female donor with breast cancer. Some clones in this sample may be carry-over from other donors' samples.

This chain joins TRBV25-1 and TRBJ1-5; TRBD1 agrees at 7 bases. Trimming cost V 6 bases and J 4 bases; bases outside gene matches: 9. Germline V gene data show CDR1 as MGHDK and CDR2 as SYGVNS. The CDR3 loop spans 15 amino acids. CDR3 sequence reads: CASSQPGGRNQPQHF. CDR3 DNA: TGTGCCAGCAGCCAACCAGGGGGGAGAAATCAGCCCCAGCATTTT.

By share of the sample, this clonotype is hyperexpanded (1% or more). The chain uses TRBV28 and TRBJ2-7; D might be TRBD1 (6 bases). V gave up 5 bases and J gave up 4 bases, with 18 bases separating them. The CDR3 covers 15 residues. Germline CDR1 reads MDHEN; CDR2 reads SYDVKM. In DNA, the CDR3 is TGTGCCAGCAGTACCCAGACAGGATTTTTGTACGAGCAGTACTTC. This sequence encodes CASSTQTGFLYEQYF.

In the case of this clonotype: A read error is possible here, since a much larger clone lies one base away. This sequence joins TRBV7-2 and TRBJ2-2; TRBD2 is a possible D gene (5 bases). In germline, CDR1 is SGHTA, CDR2 FQGNSA. The CDR3 extends over 13 amino acids. The CDR3 sequence is CASSLGRTGELPF. The DNA of the CDR3 is TGTGCCAGCAGCTTAGGGCGGACCGGGGAGCTGCCTTTT. The full variable domain, rest sourced from reference TRBV7-2 and TRBJ2-2, is GAGVSQSPSNKVTEKGKDVELRCDPISGHTALYWYRQSLGQGLEFLIYFQGNSAPDKSGLPSDRFSAERTGGSVSTLTIQRTQQEDSAVYLCASSLGRTGELPFGEGSRLTVL.

This clonotype was seen many times. This could be a read error, since a much larger clone is one nucleotide away. The chain joins TRBV14 to TRBJ2-1, with D hard to call. CDR1 and CDR2 (germline): SGHDN, FVKESK. The CDR3 consists of 17 residues. The CDR3 loop is CASTKTHTGRSYTEQFF. The DNA for the CDR3 is TGTGCCAGCACCAAAACCCATACCGGACGCTCCTACACTGAGCAGTTCTTC.

V gene TRBV9 combines with J gene TRBJ2-3, with 7 nucleotides matching TRBD2. This CDR3 has 15 amino acids. Germline CDR1 is SGDLS and CDR2 is YYNGEE. J lost 3 bases, V lost 6 bases, and 10 bases had no gene match. The CDR3 here is CASTPVGGSTDTQYF. The CDR3 nucleotides read TGTGCCAGCACCCCCGTTGGCGGGAGTACAGATACGCAGTATTTT.

V is TRBV7-2 and J is TRBJ1-6; perhaps TRBD1 as D (5 bases). V was clipped by 1 base and J by 14 bases, with 15 bases between them. The CDR3 contains 14 residues. Germline assignment: CDR1 SGHTA and CDR2 FQGNSA. CDR3 in amino acids: CASSLGAGNRALHF. CDR3 nucleotides: TGTGCCAGCAGCTTAGGGGCAGGGAATCGAGCCCTCCACTTT. The whole variable domain, filled in from reference TRBV7-2 and TRBJ1-6, reads GAGVSQSPSNKVTEKGKDVELRCDPISGHTALYWYRQSLGQGLEFLIYFQGNSAPDKSGLPSDRFSAERTGGSVSTLTIQRTQQEDSAVYLCASSLGAGNRALHFGNGTRLTVT.

This clonotype is deemed medium-sized (0.01 to 0.1%). This clone may be a read error of a much larger clone one base away. The chain has TRBV7-9 and TRBJ2-3; 12 nucleotides match TRBD2. After removal of 6 bases from V and 7 bases from J, the junction contained 17 bases not matched to a gene. Germline assignment: CDR1 SEHNR and CDR2 FQNEAQ (reference sequence). The CDR3 is made up of 18 amino acids. The CDR3 DNA follows: TGTGCCAGCAGTCCAGGCCGACTAGCGGGAGTGAGGACACATACGCAGTATTTT. As protein: CASSPGRLAGVRTHTQYF.

The chain carries TRBV20-1 and TRBJ2-1; 8 bases map to TRBD1. Germline V lookup: CDR1 DFQATT, CDR2 SNEGSKA (reference sequence). V shed 5 bases and J 8 bases; nucleotides not matched to a gene: 17. The CDR3 runs 16 residues. CDR3 loop: CSADRGGGDKWDEQFF. The CDR3 region has the DNA TGCAGTGCTGACAGGGGAGGCGGGGACAAATGGGATGAGCAGTTCTTC.

This clonotype showed up many times. The chain carries TRBV10-3 and TRBJ2-7; the match to TRBD1 covers 8 bases. Per germline, CDR1 ENHRY and CDR2 SYGVKD. The V segment lost 5 bases and the J segment 7 bases; nucleotides outside the gene matches: 13. The CDR3 runs 15 residues. CDR3: CAISPETGGPGEQYF. The CDR3 DNA is TGTGCCATCAGTCCTGAAACAGGGGGACCGGGGGAGCAGTACTTC.

There are many counts of this clonotype. Given a much more abundant clone one base away, this may be a read error. The J gene is TRBJ2-3, the V gene TRBV6-2 or TRBV6-3; 7 nucleotides agree with TRBD1. Germline CDR1 is MNHEY and CDR2 is SVGEGT. The ends lost 6 bases at V and 6 bases at J; junction bases unmatched: 6. This CDR3 is 13 amino acids long. CDR3 protein: CASRPTGEDTQYF. CDR3 in DNA: TGTGCCAGCAGACCAACAGGGGAGGATACGCAGTATTTT.

This clonotype was found many times. A read error may explain this, as a much larger clone is one base away. V is TRBV24-1 and J is TRBJ2-2; D is unresolved. The CDR3 is 13 residues long. Per the germline V gene, CDR1 is KGHDR and CDR2 is SFDVKD. The CDR3 loop reads CAARPSNTGELFF. The CDR3 DNA reads TGTGCCGCCAGGCCCTCGAACACCGGGGAGCTGTTTTTT.

V usage is TRBV4-1 and J usage is TRBJ1-6, with 7 nucleotides matching TRBD1. Germline V gene sequence: CDR1 MGHRA, CDR2 YSYEKL. There are 16 residues in the CDR3. Losses at the gene ends were 1 base for V and 7 bases for J; bases not matched to a gene: 7. Here the CDR3 DNA reads TGCGCCAGCAGCCAAGGACGGGGACAGAGCAATTCACCCCTCCACTTT. It is translated as CASSQGRGQSNSPLHF.

In this sample, this clonotype is medium-sized. V gene TRBV20-1 combines with J gene TRBJ1-3; D remains ambiguous. Germline V CDR1 and CDR2: DFQATT, SNEGSKA (reference sequence). Trimming removed 0 bases at V and 4 bases at J, with 16 bases between. This CDR3 has 16 residues. The CDR3 here is CSARDPGSQGGNTIYF. The DNA for the CDR3 is TGCAGTGCTAGAGATCCGGGTTCTCAAGGAGGAAACACCATATATTTT.

This clonotype was observed many times. Given a much more abundant clone one base away, this may be a read error. This chain uses TRBV6-6 with TRBJ2-1, with D uncertain. Trimming stripped 5 bases from V and 3 bases from J, with 5 bases between. This CDR3 is 12 amino acids long. Germline V gene lookup returns CDR1 MNHNY and CDR2 SVGAGI (reference sequence). CDR3 sequence (DNA): TGTGCCAGCAGTCATAACTACAATGAGCAGTTCTTC. This gives the protein CASSHNYNEQFF.

This clonotype has just one count. The CDR3 does not close with the conserved phenylalanine or tryptophan, likely indicating a read error. The chain combines TRBV6-5 with TRBJ1-6; 8 bases fit TRBD1. After removal of 5 bases from V and 5 bases from J, the junction contained 8 bases not matched to a gene. CDR1 is MNHEY, CDR2 SVGAGI, per germline. This CDR3 has 16 amino acids. The CDR3 is CASSRGQARHNSPLHL. The CDR3, as DNA: TGTGCCAGCAGTCGGGGACAGGCCAGGCATAATTCACCCCTCCACCTT.

A word on this clonotype: A read error may produce the germline difference seen at one junction end. This chain joins TRBV6-6 and TRBJ1-5; tentatively, D is TRBD1 (6 bases). This CDR3 region has 15 residues. Germline CDR1 and CDR2: MNHNY and SVGAGI (reference sequence). CDR3: CASSYMGASNQPRHF. In DNA form, the CDR3 reads TGTGCCAGCAGTTACATGGGGGCTAGCAATCAGCCCCGGCATTTT.

This chain links TRBV5-4 with TRBJ2-7, with D perhaps matching TRBD1 (5 bases). The length of the CDR3 is 13 residues. CDR1 SGHNT and CDR2 YYREEE come from the germline V gene (reference sequence). Trimming took 4 bases from V and 1 from J, leaving 9 bases between them. The CDR3 loop reads CASSLDTSYEQYF. As DNA, the CDR3 is TGTGCCAGCAGCCTGGACACTTCCTACGAGCAGTACTTC.

DNA for the CDR3: TGTGCCAGCAGCGTCGGTGACCACCCCACCGGGGAGCTGTTTTTT. It codes for CASSVGDHPTGELFF. The chain is built from TRBV9 and TRBJ2-2; the D is unclear. V was pared by 2 bases and J by 4 bases, with 12 bases between. This CDR3 has 15 amino acids. Germline loops: CDR1 SGDLS, CDR2 YYNGEE.

There are many counts of this clonotype. This chain links TRBV19 with TRBJ2-4, with 12 bases identical to TRBD2. CDR1 is LNHDA, CDR2 SQIVND, per germline (reference sequence). The CDR3 sequence is 16 residues long. Trimming took 5 bases from V and 9 from J; bases not matched to a gene: 11. The CDR3 loop is CASSSGPSGRVGIQYF. In DNA form, the CDR3 reads TGTGCCAGTAGTTCCGGGCCTAGCGGGAGGGTGGGCATTCAGTACTTC.

This clonotype was picked up one time. The rearrangement joins TRBV9 to TRBJ2-2; no clear D. The V end lost 4 bases, the J end lost 6 bases, and 16 bases lay between the germline ends. The CDR3 is 15 residues long. The germline V gene encodes CDR1 SGDLS and CDR2 YYNGEE. The CDR3 bases are TGTGCCAGCAGCAGCCCCCCCGGATTCGCCGGGGAGCTGTTTTTT. Translation: CASSSPPGFAGELFF.

The chain carries TRBV20-1 and TRBJ2-7, with 10 bases that match TRBD2. The CDR3 is made up of 17 amino acids. Per germline, CDR1 DFQATT and CDR2 SNEGSKA (reference sequence). J gave up 5 bases and V 6 bases, and 19 bases lay outside the gene matches. The CDR3 is CSAGGGSGGALRNEQYF. In DNA form, the CDR3 reads TGCAGTGCCGGAGGGGGGAGCGGGGGGGCCTTAAGAAACGAGCAGTACTTC.

The chain links TRBV12-3 or TRBV12-4 to TRBJ2-2; D uncertain. The V end was cut by 3 bases, the J end by 3 bases, with 8 bases between. CDR3 length: 14 residues. The CDR3 is CASSFDRDTGELFF. As DNA, the CDR3 is TGTGCCAGCAGTTTCGACCGTGACACCGGGGAGCTGTTTTTT.

The chain has TRBV9 and TRBJ2-1; maybe TRBD1 (6 bases). V lost 7 bases to trimming and J lost 0 bases, with 20 bases between them. CDR1 is SGDLS and CDR2 is YYNGEE in the germline V gene. The CDR3 extends over 17 amino acids. The CDR3 loop reads CASADYRVLSSYNEQFF. CDR3 nucleotides: TGTGCCAGCGCAGATTACAGGGTCCTGAGCTCCTACAATGAGCAGTTCTTC.

This chain joins TRBV7-9 and TRBJ2-1, with D possibly being TRBD2 (5 bases). Germline assignment: CDR1 SEHNR and CDR2 FQNEAQ (reference sequence). The CDR3 totals 16 residues. The ends were cut back, 2 bases at V and 0 bases at J, with 11 bases in the middle. CDR3 residues: CASSLNTGSSYNEQFF. The CDR3 bases are TGTGCCAGCAGCTTAAATACGGGGAGCTCCTACAATGAGCAGTTCTTC.

The table lists this clonotype with a count of one. V usage is TRBV5-4 and J usage is TRBJ2-6, with unresolved D. CDR1 is SGHNT and CDR2 is YYREEE in the germline V gene (reference sequence). The CDR3 runs to 14 residues. V was clipped by 0 bases and J by 4 bases, with 5 bases between them. CDR3 in amino acids: CASSLELGANVLTF. For the CDR3, the DNA is TGTGCCAGCAGCTTGGAACTCGGGGCCAACGTCCTGACTTTC.

V usage is TRBV7-4 and J usage is TRBJ2-3; 16 nucleotides match TRBD2. The CDR3 runs 19 residues. Germline assignment: CDR1 SGHVT and CDR2 SQSDAQ. The trim removed 5 bases at V and 1 base at J, leaving 9 bases unmatched. The CDR3 nucleotides read TGTGCCAGCAGCGCGGGACTAGCGGGAGGGCCGAGGGGCACAGATACGCAGTATTTT. Amino acid sequence: CASSAGLAGGPRGTDTQYF.

The chain uses TRBV4-1 and TRBJ2-1; 13 bases align to TRBD2. Germline-derived CDR1 and CDR2 are MGHRA and YSYEKL. V gave up 4 bases and J gave up 11 bases; unmatched junction bases: 8. The CDR3 has 15 residues. The chain's CDR3 is CASSPGTSGAEQQFF. The CDR3 DNA is TGCGCCAGCAGCCCGGGGACTAGCGGGGCCGAACAGCAGTTCTTC.

The CDR3, as DNA: TGCGCCAGCAGCCAAGACCGGAGGGCCTCTGGAAACACCATATATTTT. It encodes CASSQDRRASGNTIYF. The chain couples TRBV4-1 to TRBJ1-3; D unresolved. V was trimmed by 0 bases and J by 0 bases, leaving 9 bases between them. Germline CDR1 reads MGHRA; CDR2 reads YSYEKL. This CDR3 is 16 amino acids long.